The rows below give T cell receptor beta chains drawn from one sample of a study of molecular identifiers for immune sequencing clone quantification. TCRdb redid the calling of the PCR reads with MiXCR, one entry per CDR3 protein. The data show about 640,000 distinct CDR3 sequences, with 20% seen just once and roughly 0.9% held by the top ten. Sequencing was performed on naive CD8+ T cells from blood, with Jurkat cell RNA spiked in. These receptors came from a human donor in good health. Some libraries in this study had Jurkat cell RNA spiked in. Each CDR3 is given with its conserved first and last residue. Each record gives: D gene, clone size, V gene, J gene, CDR3 DNA, CDR3 protein. The D gene is left open where the match is weak. The size of a clone is reported for some rows only, either as once, few or many, or as a class for expanded clones.

d_call: .
clone_size: many
v_call: TRBV21-1
j_call: TRBJ1-4
cdr3_nt: TGTGCCAGCAGCAAAGTTTGGGACTTTCGGACCAAACTGTTTTTT
cdr3_aa: CASSKVWDFRTKLFF

d_call: TRBD2
clone_size: many
v_call: TRBV7-9
j_call: TRBJ2-3
cdr3_nt: TGTGCCAGCAGCTTCCCGGGGACTAGCGGGGGGGCTGGAGATACGCAGTATTTT
cdr3_aa: CASSFPGTSGGAGDTQYF

d_call: .
clone_size: many
v_call: TRBV4-3
j_call: TRBJ1-1
cdr3_nt: TGCGCCAGCAGCCAGGGTTATGGGGGTAGAATGGCTGAAGCTTTCTTT
cdr3_aa: CASSQGYGGRMAEAFF

d_call: TRBD2
clone_size: .
v_call: TRBV7-6
j_call: TRBJ2-1
cdr3_nt: TGTGCCAGCAGCTTCGGTACTAGCGGGGGGGCCGGGACATACAATGAGCAGTTCTTC
cdr3_aa: CASSFGTSGGAGTYNEQFF

d_call: TRBD2
clone_size: many
v_call: TRBV24-1
j_call: TRBJ2-1
cdr3_nt: TGTGCCACCAGTGATTCATCCGGGACTAGCGGATACAATGAGCAGTTCTTC
cdr3_aa: CATSDSSGTSGYNEQFF

d_call: .
clone_size: few
v_call: TRBV11-2
j_call: TRBJ1-6
cdr3_nt: TGTGCCAGCAGCGTAGGACAAAATCCCTCCTATAATTCACCCCTCCACTTT
cdr3_aa: CASSVGQNPSYNSPLHF

d_call: .
clone_size: few
v_call: TRBV14
j_call: TRBJ2-7
cdr3_nt: TGTGCCAGCAGCCAAGACATCCGTGAGACGGCCGGGTCCTACGAGCAGTACTTC
cdr3_aa: CASSQDIRETAGSYEQYF

d_call: .
clone_size: few
v_call: TRBV6-6
j_call: TRBJ2-1
cdr3_nt: TGTGCCAGCAGCCGAAACTCGGAGTACAATGAGCAGTTCTTC
cdr3_aa: CASSRNSEYNEQFF

d_call: .
clone_size: few
v_call: TRBV5-1
j_call: TRBJ1-6
cdr3_nt: TGCGCCAGCAGCTTGGATAGCCAAAGCTCCTATAATTCACCCCTCCACTTT
cdr3_aa: CASSLDSQSSYNSPLHF

d_call: .
clone_size: many
v_call: TRBV27
j_call: TRBJ1-2
cdr3_nt: TGTGCCAGCAGGCCAGGGGCAGGCCGCCACTATGGCTACACCTTC
cdr3_aa: CASRPGAGRHYGYTF

d_call: .
clone_size: many
v_call: TRBV6-1
j_call: TRBJ1-5
cdr3_nt: TGTGCCAGCAGTGATGGGGGCGGCAATCAGCCCCAGCATTTT
cdr3_aa: CASSDGGGNQPQHF

d_call: .
clone_size: many
v_call: TRBV2
j_call: TRBJ2-7
cdr3_nt: TGTGCCAGCAGTGAAGGGCTGTCCTACGAGCAGTACTTC
cdr3_aa: CASSEGLSYEQYF

d_call: .
clone_size: few
v_call: TRBV19
j_call: TRBJ2-3
cdr3_nt: TGTGCCAGTAGTCTTATAGCGGTTACTAGCACAGATACGCAGTATTTT
cdr3_aa: CASSLIAVTSTDTQYF

d_call: .
clone_size: few
v_call: TRBV9
j_call: TRBJ1-1
cdr3_nt: TGTGCCAGCAGCCCAGGGGCAGCGCGAACTGAAGCTTTCTTT
cdr3_aa: CASSPGAARTEAFF

d_call: .
clone_size: many
v_call: TRBV4-1
j_call: TRBJ2-3
cdr3_nt: TGCGCCAGCAGTAGGTGGGAGAGTAGCACAGATACGCAGTATTTT
cdr3_aa: CASSRWESSTDTQYF

d_call: .
clone_size: .
v_call: TRBV6-4
j_call: TRBJ1-5
cdr3_nt: TGTGCCAGCAGAACATCCTCAGGGGCGTACAATCAGCCCCAGCATTTT
cdr3_aa: CASRTSSGAYNQPQHF

d_call: .
clone_size: .
v_call: TRBV21-1
j_call: TRBJ2-3
cdr3_nt: TGTGCTAGCAGCAAAGAACAGGGGGGATTCTCAGATACGCAGTATTTT
cdr3_aa: CASSKEQGGFSDTQYF

d_call: .
clone_size: many
v_call: TRBV12-3/TRBV12-4
j_call: TRBJ1-2
cdr3_nt: TGTGCCAGCAGTCCCCTGGCAGGGGCAGACTATGGCTACACCTTC
cdr3_aa: CASSPLAGADYGYTF